This passage covers 21 T cell receptor beta chains from one sample sequenced in a study of PD-1 blockade in classical Hodgkin lymphoma. Relapses following autologous stem cell transplantation were seen in all patients, with brentuximab vedotin exposure varying. Magnetic negative selection, applied to thawed PBMCs, was used to isolate the CD8+ T cells. Repertoires were generated with immunoSEQ multiplex PCR, while TCRdb's copy carries only in-frame clones and drops some. The sample records about 7,800 clones, roughly 86% being singletons. The sample was CD8+ T cells from blood, taken at baseline. Source of these receptors: a human donor with classical Hodgkin lymphoma.

V is TRBV11-2 and J is TRBJ2-1; 7 bases line up with TRBD2. The CDR3 contains 11 residues. V was clipped by 5 bases and J by 10 bases; unmatched bases: 2. CDR1 is SGHAT, CDR2 FQNNGV, per germline. The CDR3 region has the DNA TGTGCCAGCAGCATTAGCGGGGAGCAGTTCTTC. Encoded protein: CASSISGEQFF.

The chain joins TRBV9 to TRBJ1-6; D remains ambiguous. This CDR3 region has 16 residues. Germline V lookup: CDR1 SGDLS, CDR2 YYNGEE. V dropped 0 bases and J dropped 8 bases, with 15 bases sitting between them. The CDR3 sequence: CASSVESTVLYSPLHF. The CDR3 DNA follows: TGTGCCAGCAGCGTAGAAAGTACCGTTCTATATTCACCCCTCCACTTT.

Only a few counts were recorded for this clone. The chain couples TRBV29-1 to TRBJ2-7; no clear D. The CDR3 totals 15 residues. Germline V lookup: CDR1 SQVTM, CDR2 ANQGSEA. The V end lost 6 bases, the J end lost 2 bases, and 20 bases lay between the germline ends. The DNA of the CDR3 is TGCAGCGTACTTACCCCGGGTTTTACCCCCTACGAGCAGTACTTC. Its protein product is CSVLTPGFTPYEQYF.

The chain is built from TRBV29-1 and TRBJ1-1; D not resolved. Germline lookup yields CDR1 SQVTM and CDR2 ANQGSEA. This CDR3 comprises 13 residues. Trimming cost V 2 bases and J 4 bases, with 11 bases left between them. DNA for the CDR3: TGCAGCGTTGAATTTGCGGGCTCCACTGAAGCTTTCTTT. Its translation: CSVEFAGSTEAFF.

This chain joins TRBV6-5 and TRBJ2-7; TRBD2 is a possible D gene (6 bases). Trimming removed 2 bases from V and 6 bases from J, with 8 bases in between. CDR3 length: 12 residues. CDR1 is MNHEY, CDR2 SVGAGI, per germline. CDR3 DNA sequence: TGTGCCAGCAGTTACGGGGGGACCGAGCAGTACTTC. Protein: CASSYGGTEQYF.

This rearrangement joins TRBV6-4 to TRBJ2-7, with 11 positions matching TRBD2. The CDR3 runs to 19 residues. V shed 2 bases and J 3 bases; nucleotides not matched to a gene: 15. Looked up from germline, CDR1 is MRHNA and CDR2 is SNTAGT. The CDR3 protein is CASSDPNCPILAGDYEQYF. The DNA for the CDR3 is TGTGCCAGCAGTGACCCGAACTGTCCAATACTAGCGGGAGACTACGAGCAGTACTTC.

The genes are TRBV6-6 and TRBJ2-5, with D perhaps TRBD2 (6 bases). This CDR3 has 15 amino acids. Trimming left V 2 bases short and J 4 bases short, with 14 bases between. The V gene's germline CDR1 is MNHNY and CDR2 SVGAGI (reference sequence). CDR3 sequence: CASSYEGGLGETQYF. CDR3 DNA sequence: TGTGCCAGCAGTTACGAGGGAGGACTTGGAGAGACCCAGTACTTC.

This clone was seen more than once but under ten times. The chain uses TRBV27 and TRBJ1-5; possible D gene TRBD1, 5 bases. V was shortened by 1 base and J by 8 bases, with 6 bases between the two germline ends. The germline V gene has CDR1 MNHEY and CDR2 SMNVEV (reference sequence). The CDR3 is 12 amino acids. The CDR3: CASSLLGEPQHF. For the CDR3, the DNA is TGTGCCAGCAGTTTATTGGGGGAGCCCCAGCATTTT.

This clone was observed a handful of times. The chain joins TRBV7-9 to TRBJ1-1; TRBD1 matches 7 bases. The CDR3 length is 16 residues. V was pared by 5 bases and J by 0 bases, with 9 bases of the junction left unmatched. Germline V gives CDR1 SEHNR, CDR2 FQNEAQ (reference sequence). The CDR3 region has the DNA TGTGCCAGCAGCCCCCACCGGACAGGTTTGAACACTGAAGCTTTCTTT. Amino acids: CASSPHRTGLNTEAFF.

This chain connects TRBV5-6 to TRBJ2-5; TRBD2 matches 7 bases. Trimming at V came to 0 bases and at J to 4 bases, leaving 3 bases not matched to a gene. From germline, CDR1 is SGHDT and CDR2 YYEEEE. The CDR3 is 14 amino acids. The CDR3 bases are TGTGCCAGCAGCTTGGCGGGGGGTATAGAGACCCAGTACTTC. This encodes CASSLAGGIETQYF. Variable domain in full (rest from reference TRBV5-6 and TRBJ2-5): DAGVTQSPTHLIKTRGQQVTLRCSPKSGHDTVSWYQQALGQGPQFIFQYYEEEERQRGNFPDRFSGHQFPNYSSELNVNALLLGDSALYLCASSLAGGIETQYFGPGTRLLVL.

As for this clone: A junction boundary mismatches the germline segment, possibly from a read error. This sample includes further DNA sequences coding for the same CDR3. This chain joins TRBV7-3 and TRBJ2-1, with D possibly matching TRBD2 (5 bases). The CDR3 is made up of 14 amino acids. In germline, CDR1 is SGHTA, CDR2 FQGTGA. CDR3 nucleotide sequence: TGCGCCAGCAGCTCATCCGGGATATACAATGAGCAGTTCTTC. Amino acids: CASSSSGIYNEQFF. Complete variable domain (other parts from reference TRBV7-3 and TRBJ2-1): GAGVSQTPSNKVTEKGKYVELRCDPISGHTALYWYRQSLGQGPEFLIYFQGTGAADDSGLPNDRFFAVRPEGSVSTLKIQRTERGDSAVYLCASSSSGIYNEQFFGPGTRLTVL.

The J gene is TRBJ2-7, the V gene TRBV5-4; D remains unclear. V was trimmed by 2 bases and J by 0 bases, leaving 9 bases between them. The CDR3 is made up of 14 amino acids. The germline CDR1 and CDR2 sequences are SGHNT and YYREEE (reference sequence). CDR3: CASSFGLVSYEQYF. Written as DNA, the CDR3 is TGTGCCAGCAGCTTCGGCCTGGTCTCCTACGAGCAGTACTTC.

This clone has just a few counts. CDR3 loop: CASGLETQYF. In DNA, the CDR3 is TGTGCCAGCGGGTTGGAGACCCAGTACTTC. The rearrangement uses TRBV5-8 and TRBJ2-5; D ambiguous. Per the germline V gene, CDR1 is SGHTS and CDR2 is YDEGEE. This CDR3 comprises 10 residues. Trimming shortened V by 7 bases and J by 5 bases, and 6 bases separated the two germline ends.

The V gene is TRBV28, the J gene TRBJ2-3; no definite D call. Germline V gives CDR1 MDHEN, CDR2 SYDVKM. Trimming pared 6 bases from V and 0 bases from J, leaving 4 bases between. The CDR3 is 12 residues long. CDR3 coding DNA: TGTGCCAGCAGGGGAAGCACAGATACGCAGTATTTT. Protein: CASRGSTDTQYF. The full variable domain, with the rest looked up from reference TRBV28 and TRBJ2-3, is DVKVTQSSRYLVKRTGEKVFLECVQDMDHENMFWYRQDPGLGLRLIYFSYDVKMKEKGDIPEGYSVSREKKERFSLILESASTNQTSMYLCASRGSTDTQYFGPGTRLTVL.

This clone was detected once. V usage is TRBV19 and J usage is TRBJ1-1; TRBD1 agrees at 10 bases. The J segment lost 3 bases and the V segment lost 5 bases, leaving 3 bases of the junction unmatched. The germline V gene encodes CDR1 LNHDA and CDR2 SQIVND (reference sequence). The CDR3 runs to 14 residues. The DNA of the CDR3 is TGTGCCAGTAGTGGAGGACAGGGGGACACTGAAGCTTTCTTT. Its translation is CASSGGQGDTEAFF. Together with reference TRBV19 and TRBJ1-1, the CDR3 gives the full variable domain: DGGITQSPKYLFRKEGQNVTLSCEQNLNHDAMYWYRQDPGQGLRLIYYSQIVNDFQKGDIAEGYSVSREKKESFPLTVTSAQKNPTAFYLCASSGGQGDTEAFFGQGTRLTVV.

CDR3 in amino acids: CASSLGLGDTGELFF. Here the CDR3 DNA reads TGTGCCAGCAGCCTAGGACTAGGGGACACCGGGGAGCTGTTTTTT. The V call is TRBV14, the J call TRBJ2-2; 7 bases match TRBD2. This CDR3 has 15 amino acids. Germline CDR1 reads SGHDN; CDR2 reads FVKESK. V was clipped by 4 bases and J by 3 bases; unmatched bases: 5.

The CDR3 sequence is CASKVLQGPYEQYF. Written as DNA, the CDR3 is TGTGCCAGCAAGGTTCTACAGGGCCCCTACGAGCAGTACTTC. V gene TRBV2 combines with J gene TRBJ2-7; the D gene is possibly TRBD1 (6 bases). V was pared by 7 bases and J by 2 bases, with 15 bases between. CDR1 and CDR2 (germline): SNHLY, FYNNEI. This CDR3 spans 14 amino acids.

The CDR3: CASKGLDTQYF. CDR3 coding DNA: TGTGCCAGCAAAGGACTGGATACGCAGTATTTT. The chain carries TRBV2 and TRBJ2-3, with a weak D call TRBD2 (5 bases). The CDR3 runs to 11 residues. Germline V CDR1 and CDR2: SNHLY, FYNNEI. The germline V and J ends were trimmed by 7 bases and 6 bases, with 8 bases remaining between them.

The rearrangement links TRBV28 to TRBJ2-1, with no clear D. The V end was cut by 3 bases, the J end by 5 bases, with 8 bases between. Germline assignment: CDR1 MDHEN and CDR2 SYDVKM. This CDR3 is 13 amino acids long. CDR3 protein: CASSLQFHNEQFF. CDR3 bases: TGTGCCAGCAGTTTGCAGTTTCACAATGAGCAGTTCTTC. The entire variable domain, with the rest obtained from reference TRBV28 and TRBJ2-1, is as follows: DVKVTQSSRYLVKRTGEKVFLECVQDMDHENMFWYRQDPGLGLRLIYFSYDVKMKEKGDIPEGYSVSREKKERFSLILESASTNQTSMYLCASSLQFHNEQFFGPGTRLTVL.

V and J are TRBV27 and TRBJ2-1; D is perhaps TRBD2 (6 bases). Trimming left V 3 bases short and J 7 bases short, with 10 bases between. Germline loops: CDR1 MNHEY, CDR2 SMNVEV (reference sequence). The CDR3 loop spans 13 amino acids. CDR3 sequence reads: CASSFGSWNEQFF. CDR3 nucleotides: TGTGCCAGCAGTTTCGGGAGTTGGAATGAGCAGTTCTTC.

The chain links TRBV4-1 to TRBJ1-1; D perhaps matches TRBD1 (5 bases). The CDR3 is 16 amino acids. Germline CDR1 is MGHRA and CDR2 is YSYEKL. V was trimmed by 4 bases and J by 3 bases, leaving 18 bases between them. The CDR3 region is CASSPEDISLYTEAFF. For the CDR3, the DNA is TGCGCCAGCAGCCCGGAGGACATTTCCCTATACACTGAAGCTTTCTTT.